This T cell receptor (beta chain) appears in the sequencing data of a study of shared clonotypes between healthy human individuals. Findings and caveats of the study: Sharing across four donors was highest in naive CD4 (around 5%) and lowest in memory CD8 (around 0.4%).

At the deep level, the assay was run. Some clones are missing from TCRdb's copy, which holds only in-frame ones; the method was immunoSEQ multiplex PCR. The profile shows about 2.5 million clones, around 90% of them singletons. Comment on this clone: Its antigen remains unknown.

CDR1 is SGHVS and CDR2 is FQNEAQ in the germline V gene. The CDR3 loop spans 13 amino acids. V gave up 3 bases and J gave up 8 bases, with 11 bases separating them. Sequenced sample: naive CD4+ T cells from PBMCs. Documented subset: CD45RA+ positively selected. V and J are TRBV7-8 and TRBJ2-1, with a possible D match to TRBD2 (5 bases). This receptor was obtained from a man aged 18 to 29 in good health. Some clones in this sample may be carry-over from other donors' samples. The CDR3 spells CASSFRAGDEQFF. The CDR3 nucleotides read TGTGCCAGCAGCTTTAGAGCCGGGGATGAGCAGTTCTTC.